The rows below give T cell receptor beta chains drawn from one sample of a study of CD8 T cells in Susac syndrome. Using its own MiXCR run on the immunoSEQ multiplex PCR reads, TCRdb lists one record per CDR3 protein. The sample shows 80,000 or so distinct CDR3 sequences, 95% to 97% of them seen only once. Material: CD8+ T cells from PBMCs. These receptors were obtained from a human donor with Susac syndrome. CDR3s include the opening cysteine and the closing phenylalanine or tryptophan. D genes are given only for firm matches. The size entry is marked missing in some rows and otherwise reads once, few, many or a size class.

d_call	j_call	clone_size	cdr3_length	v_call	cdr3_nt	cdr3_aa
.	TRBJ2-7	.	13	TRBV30	TGTGCCTGGAGTGAAGGGGTCGGCTACGAGCAGTACTTC	CAWSEGVGYEQYF
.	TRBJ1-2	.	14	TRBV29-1	TGCAGCGTTGAAACGGGGGCGATCGACTATGGCTACACCTTC	CSVETGAIDYGYTF
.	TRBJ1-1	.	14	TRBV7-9	TGTGCCAGCACTTCCTTACTCACAGGGCAAGAAGCTTTCTTT	CASTSLLTGQEAFF
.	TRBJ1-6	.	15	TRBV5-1	TGCGCCAGCAGCTTGGTTAAAGCAGCGTTTTCACCCCTCCACTTT	CASSLVKAAFSPLHF
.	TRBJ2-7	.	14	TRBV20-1	TGCAGTGCCGCAGACCGGGACTCTTCCTACGAGCAGTACTTC	CSAADRDSSYEQYF
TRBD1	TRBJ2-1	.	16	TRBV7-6	TGTGCCAGCAGCCCCTTAGGGACAGGGGGTTACAATGAGCAGTTCTTC	CASSPLGTGGYNEQFF
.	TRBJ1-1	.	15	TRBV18	TGTGCCAGCTCACCGTCGGGGAACATGAACACTGAAGCTTTCTTT	CASSPSGNMNTEAFF
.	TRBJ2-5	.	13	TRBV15	TGTGCCACCAGCAGAGTAATTGGAGAGACCCAGTACTTC	CATSRVIGETQYF
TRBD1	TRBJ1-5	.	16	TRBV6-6	TGTGCCAGCAGTTACACCGAGGAGGGGGCGAAGGAGCCCCAGCATTTT	CASSYTEEGAKEPQHF
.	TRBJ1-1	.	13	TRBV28	TGTGCCAGCAGTTTCGCAGCGAACACTGAAGCTTTCTTT	CASSFAANTEAFF
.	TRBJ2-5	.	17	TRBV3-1	TGTGCCAGCAGCCAAGAGGGGTCGGGAGTATGGGGTGAGACCCAGTACTTC	CASSQEGSGVWGETQYF
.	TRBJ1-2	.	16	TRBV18	TGTGCCAGCTCACCATTCCCCGGGGACAAAATCTATGGCTACACCTTC	CASSPFPGDKIYGYTF
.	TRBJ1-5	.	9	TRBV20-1	TGCACCGTGAATCAGCCCCAGCATTTT	CTVNQPQHF
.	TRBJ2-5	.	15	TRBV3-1	TGTGCCAGCAGCCTCCGGCGGAGTAGGCAAGAGACCCAGTACTTC	CASSLRRSRQETQYF
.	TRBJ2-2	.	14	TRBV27	TGTGCCAGCAGTTTATCGCAGAAGACCGGGGAGCTGTTTTTT	CASSLSQKTGELFF
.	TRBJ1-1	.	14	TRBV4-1	TGCGCCAGCAGCCAATTTTTGACGGCCCGTGAAGCTTTCTTT	CASSQFLTAREAFF
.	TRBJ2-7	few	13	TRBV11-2	TGTGCCAGCAGCTTAGACAGGACCTACGAGCAGTACTTC	CASSLDRTYEQYF
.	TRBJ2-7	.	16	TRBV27	TGTGCCAGCAGTTTATCTGTAGGGATGGTCACCTACGAGCAGTACTTC	CASSLSVGMVTYEQYF
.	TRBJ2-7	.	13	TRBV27	TGTGCCAGCAGTTTAGTGCATAACTACGAGCAGTACTTC	CASSLVHNYEQYF
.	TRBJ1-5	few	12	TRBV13	TGTGCCAGCAGCTTAGGGGCTCAGCCCCAGCATTTT	CASSLGAQPQHF
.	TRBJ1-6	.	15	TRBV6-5	TGTGCCAGCAAGTTACAGTTGCAGGGTTTATCACCCCTCCACTTT	CASKLQLQGLSPLHF
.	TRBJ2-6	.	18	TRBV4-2	TGTGCCAGCAGCCAAGCGGAGGACAGTCTCTCTGGGGCCAACGTCCTGACTTTC	CASSQAEDSLSGANVLTF
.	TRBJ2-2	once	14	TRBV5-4	TGTGCCAGCAGCTTTCAAGGTTACACCGGGGAGCTGTTTTTT	CASSFQGYTGELFF
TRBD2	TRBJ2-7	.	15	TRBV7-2	TGTGCCAGCAGCCCCGGGACTAGCGGAACCTACGAGCAGTACTTC	CASSPGTSGTYEQYF
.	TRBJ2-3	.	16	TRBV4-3	TGCGCCAGCAGCCAAGATTTAGAAGCGGTTCGACATACGCAGTATTTT	CASSQDLEAVRHTQYF
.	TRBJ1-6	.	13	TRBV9	TGTGCCAGCAGCGTTGAGAACGATTCACCCCTCCACTTT	CASSVENDSPLHF
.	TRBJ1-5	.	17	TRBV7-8	TGTGCCAGCAGCACACACCTCCCGAGGACAGTCAATCAGCCCCAGCATTTT	CASSTHLPRTVNQPQHF
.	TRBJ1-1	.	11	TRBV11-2	TGTGCCAGCAGCTTCGCTACAGAAGCTTTCTTT	CASSFATEAFF
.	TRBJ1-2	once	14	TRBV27	TGTGCCAGCCGTCCCGGGAAGGGGTACTATGGCTACACCTTC	CASRPGKGYYGYTF
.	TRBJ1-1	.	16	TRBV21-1	TGTGCCAGCAGCAAAGATCCCAGGTGGAAATGTACTGAAGCTTTCTTT	CASSKDPRWKCTEAFF
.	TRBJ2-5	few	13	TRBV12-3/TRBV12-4	TGTGCCAGCAGTCCCACTAGTAAGGAGACCCAGTACTTC	CASSPTSKETQYF
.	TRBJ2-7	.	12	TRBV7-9	TGTGCCAGCAGCCCCGGATTGGTCGAGCAGTACTTC	CASSPGLVEQYF
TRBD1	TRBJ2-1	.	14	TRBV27	TGTGCCAGCAGTTTATCCAGGGGGCAAGATGAGCAGTTCTTC	CASSLSRGQDEQFF
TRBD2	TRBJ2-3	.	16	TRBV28	TGTGCCAGCAGCCAAGGGGCGGGAGAAGGAACAGATACGCAGTATTTT	CASSQGAGEGTDTQYF
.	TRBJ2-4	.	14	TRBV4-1	TGCGCCAGCAGCCAACAAGTTGAGGGAAACATTCAGTACTTC	CASSQQVEGNIQYF